The 11 T cell receptor beta chains below all came from one sample that was sequenced in a study of cytomegalovirus exposure and HLA in healthy donors (dated by TCRdb to 2016 to 2017). The library was generated by the immunoSEQ multiplex PCR assay. For the multiplex PCR, a mixture combining 60 forward primers for TCR Vbeta segments and 13 reverse primers for TCR Jbeta segments was used. This is the immuneACCESS table as TCRdb keeps it, with only in-frame sequences that have V and J called. A part of the clones is gone; compared with another copy, unresolved V genes explain less than half, and the rest is unexplained. Counted in this sample were approximately 130,000 clones; more than 65% of them appeared once. About 2.6% of the sample comes from the top ten. The material sequenced was PBMCs. The receptors come from a woman aged 60 to 75 in good health and CMV-seropositive.

The chain combines TRBV18 with TRBJ2-4; D is unresolved. Germline CDR1 reads KGHSH; CDR2 reads LQKENI. The CDR3 totals 14 residues. Trimming cost V 1 base and J 3 bases, with 7 bases left between them. The CDR3 DNA reads as TGTGCCAGCTCACCACAAAACAGCAAAAACATTCAGTACTTC. It translates to CASSPQNSKNIQYF. Complete variable domain (other parts from reference TRBV18 and TRBJ2-4): NAGVMQNPRHLVRRRGQEARLRCSPMKGHSHVYWYRQLPEEGLKFMVYLQKENIIDESGMPKERFSAEFPKEGPSILRIQQVVRGDSAAYFCASSPQNSKNIQYFGAGTRLSVL.

This rearrangement joins TRBV29-1 to TRBJ2-7; tentative D call: TRBD1 (5 bases). CDR1 is SQVTM, CDR2 ANQGSEA, per germline. The CDR3 contains 13 residues. The ends were cut back, 4 bases at V and 5 bases at J, with 15 bases in the middle. CDR3 coding DNA: TGCAGCGTTGTGGGTAGTATGGGGCACGAGCAGTACTTC. Its protein is CSVVGSMGHEQYF.

By its share, this clone is medium-sized. The rearrangement uses TRBV29-1 and TRBJ1-2; 10 bases are a match to TRBD1. The germline V gene has CDR1 SQVTM and CDR2 ANQGSEA. The CDR3 length is 13 residues. Germline trimming cut 7 bases from V and 4 bases from J; bases unmatched to any gene: 6. CDR3 in amino acids: CSDEGQGPYGYTF. The CDR3 bases are TGCAGCGACGAGGGACAGGGGCCCTATGGCTACACCTTC.

This chain joins TRBV6-5 and TRBJ1-1; TRBD1 might be the D (5 bases). Germline V gene sequence: CDR1 MNHEY, CDR2 SVGAGI. V lost 2 bases and J lost 4, with 8 bases in between. The CDR3 extends over 13 amino acids. CDR3 amino acids: CASSYPGGTEAFF. The DNA for the CDR3 is TGTGCCAGCAGTTACCCCGGGGGCACTGAAGCTTTCTTT.

This clone appeared a few times. The chain has TRBV6-1 and TRBJ1-1; maybe TRBD1 (6 bases). The CDR3 loop spans 11 amino acids. Trimming removed 6 bases from V and 13 bases from J, with 15 bases in between. Germline V gene lookup returns CDR1 MNHNS and CDR2 SASEGT. The CDR3 nucleotides are TGTGCCAGCAGCTACACAGGGTTCGATTTCTTT. It specifies CASSYTGFDFF.

DNA for the CDR3: TGTGCCAGCAGCTTAGCGTCCGGTCTAGGCGGGGGCACAGATACGCAGTATTTT. Residues: CASSLASGLGGGTDTQYF. The chain uses TRBV7-2 and TRBJ2-3; tentative D call: TRBD2 (6 bases). V lost 0 bases and J lost 1, with 17 bases in between. CDR1 and CDR2 from the germline V gene are SGHTA and FQGNSA. The CDR3 spans 18 residues.

The gene calls are TRBV4-1 and TRBJ2-2; unclear D gene. From germline, CDR1 is MGHRA and CDR2 YSYEKL. This CDR3 has 16 amino acids. Trimming left V 0 bases short and J 0 bases short, with 8 bases between. The CDR3 loop reads CASSQEGAANTGELFF. DNA of the CDR3: TGCGCCAGCAGCCAAGAGGGCGCCGCGAACACCGGGGAGCTGTTTTTT.

This chain connects TRBV5-1 to TRBJ2-7; 11 bases agree with TRBD1. CDR1 SGHRS and CDR2 YFSETQ come from the germline V gene. With 1 base clipped from V and 5 bases from J, the junction kept 2 bases outside the gene matches. The CDR3 extends over 14 amino acids. Here the CDR3 reads CASSLRDRGDEQYF. The CDR3 DNA follows: TGCGCCAGCAGCTTGAGGGACAGGGGGGACGAGCAGTACTTC. The full variable domain, completed using reference TRBV5-1 and TRBJ2-7, is KAGVTQTPRYLIKTRGQQVTLSCSPISGHRSVSWYQQTPGQGLQFLFEYFSETQRNKGNFPGRFSGRQFSNSRSEMNVSTLELGDSALYLCASSLRDRGDEQYFGPGTRLTVT.

V gene TRBV6-1 combines with J gene TRBJ1-1, with 7 bases aligning to TRBD1. CDR1 and CDR2 from the germline V gene are MNHNS and SASEGT. Trimming cost V 0 bases and J 4 bases; bases outside gene matches: 11. The CDR3 loop spans 17 amino acids. CDR3: CASSEALGQARGTEAFF. CDR3 nucleotides: TGTGCCAGCAGTGAAGCGCTCGGACAGGCGAGGGGCACTGAAGCTTTCTTT.

This clone is a singleton in its sample. This rearrangement joins TRBV6-1 to TRBJ1-1, with TRBD1 matching over 7 bases. Germline lookup yields CDR1 MNHNS and CDR2 SASEGT. The CDR3 totals 13 residues. J lost 7 bases, V lost 3 bases, and 5 bases had no gene match. CDR3 amino acids: CASSDPGQSEAFF. The CDR3 region has the DNA TGTGCCAGCAGTGATCCGGGACAGAGTGAAGCTTTCTTT.

About this clone: The junction and the germline gene differ at one end; a read error may be behind it. CDR3 in DNA: TGTGCCAGCAGTTTGGACAGGGCCGCCTACGAGCAGTACTTC. Translation gives CASSLDRAAYEQYF. This chain links TRBV5-8 with TRBJ2-7; 8 nucleotides match TRBD1. Germline V CDR1 and CDR2: SGHTS, YDEGEE. The CDR3 extends over 14 amino acids. The full variable domain, its missing parts supplied by reference TRBV5-8 and TRBJ2-7, is EAGVTQSPTHLIKTRGQQATLRCSPISGHTSVYWYQQALGLGLQFLLWYDEGEERNRGNFPPRFSGRQFPNYSSELNVNALELEDSALYLCASSLDRAAYEQYFGPGTRLTVT.